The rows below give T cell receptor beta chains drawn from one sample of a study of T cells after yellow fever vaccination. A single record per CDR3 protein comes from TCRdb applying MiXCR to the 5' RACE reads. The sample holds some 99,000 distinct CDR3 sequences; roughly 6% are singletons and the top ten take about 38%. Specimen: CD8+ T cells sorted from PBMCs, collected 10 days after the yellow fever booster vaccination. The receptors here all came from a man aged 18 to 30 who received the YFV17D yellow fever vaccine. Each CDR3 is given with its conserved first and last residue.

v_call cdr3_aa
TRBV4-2 CASSQGPRRSSDYGYTF
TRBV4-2 CASSQDPGQNQPQHF
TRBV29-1 CSVEDPASGGDNEQFF
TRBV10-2 CASSEWKVPQGYTF
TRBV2 CASTGRGSPYEQYF
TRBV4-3 CASSQPTSGSYNEQFF
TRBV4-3 CASSQGPGSGGRSGELFF
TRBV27 CASTPRPPPGNTEAFF
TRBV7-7 CASSRGGQFDEQFF
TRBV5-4 CASSFGGADTGELFF
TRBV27 CASSLSIGYYEQYF
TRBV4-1 CASRQGTGGNNSPLHF
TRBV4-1 CASSQLAGYEQYF
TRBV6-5 CATGARNQPQHF
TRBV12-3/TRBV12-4 CASSLGTRTDTQYF
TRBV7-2 CASSWRGYRSNQPQHF
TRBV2 CASSERGSVVASEETQYF
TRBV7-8 CASSSRTGIDTQYF
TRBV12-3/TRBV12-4 CASSLALSQRSYEQYF
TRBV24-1 CATSDPVLTDNEQFF
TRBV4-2 CASSQEKSGGPYNEQFF
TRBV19 CASSIDLRGTYNEQFF
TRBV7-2 CASSSSDYEQYF
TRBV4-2 CASSRTVTDTQYF
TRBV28 CASSFAEELEKTQYF
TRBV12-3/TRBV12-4 CASSPGSYGYTF